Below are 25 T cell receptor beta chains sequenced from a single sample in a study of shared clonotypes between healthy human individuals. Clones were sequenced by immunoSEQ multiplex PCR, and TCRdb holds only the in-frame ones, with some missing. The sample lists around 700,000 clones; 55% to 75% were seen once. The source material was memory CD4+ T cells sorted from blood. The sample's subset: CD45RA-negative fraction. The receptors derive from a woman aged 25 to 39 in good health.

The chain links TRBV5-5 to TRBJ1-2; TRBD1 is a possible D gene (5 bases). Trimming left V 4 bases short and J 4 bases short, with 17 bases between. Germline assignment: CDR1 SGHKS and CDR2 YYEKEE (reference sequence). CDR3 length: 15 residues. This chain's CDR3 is CASSPVWGFGYGYTF. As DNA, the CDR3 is TGTGCCAGCAGCCCCGTCTGGGGCTTTGGCTATGGCTACACCTTC.

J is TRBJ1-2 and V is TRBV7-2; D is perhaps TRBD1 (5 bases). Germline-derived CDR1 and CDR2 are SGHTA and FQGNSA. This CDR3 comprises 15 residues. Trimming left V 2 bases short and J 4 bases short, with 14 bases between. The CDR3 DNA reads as TGTGCCAGCAGCTTAAGTCTGGGGGTGGGCTATGGCTACACCTTC. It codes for CASSLSLGVGYGYTF.

The CDR3 DNA reads TGCGCCAGCAGCCAAGGGACTAGCGGGAGTTATCGGGAGACCCAGTACTTC. Translation gives CASSQGTSGSYRETQYF. The V gene is TRBV4-1, the J gene TRBJ2-5; the match to TRBD2 covers 13 bases. After removal of 1 base from V and 5 bases from J, the junction contained 7 bases not matched to a gene. CDR1 is MGHRA and CDR2 is YSYEKL in the germline V gene. This CDR3 region has 17 residues.

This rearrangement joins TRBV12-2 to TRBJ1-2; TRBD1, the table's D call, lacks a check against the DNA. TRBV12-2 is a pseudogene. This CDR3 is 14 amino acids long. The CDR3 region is CASRRGRCGYGYTF. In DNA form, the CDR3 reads TGTGCAAGTCGCAGGGGGCGATGCGGCTATGGCTACACCTTC.

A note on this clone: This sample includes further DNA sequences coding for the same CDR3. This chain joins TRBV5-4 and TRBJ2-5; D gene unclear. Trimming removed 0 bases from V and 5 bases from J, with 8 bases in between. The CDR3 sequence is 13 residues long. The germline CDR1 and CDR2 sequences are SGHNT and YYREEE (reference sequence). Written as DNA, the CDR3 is TGTGCCAGCAGCTTGGCCGGTGTGGAGACCCAGTACTTC. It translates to CASSLAGVETQYF.

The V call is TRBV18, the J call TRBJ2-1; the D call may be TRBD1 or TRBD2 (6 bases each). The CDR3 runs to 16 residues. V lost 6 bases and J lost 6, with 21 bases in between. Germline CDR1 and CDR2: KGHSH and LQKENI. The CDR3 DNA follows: TGTGCCAGCTCCCCCCAGGGGCTAAAGGGACTCAATGAGCAGTTCTTC. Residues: CASSPQGLKGLNEQFF.

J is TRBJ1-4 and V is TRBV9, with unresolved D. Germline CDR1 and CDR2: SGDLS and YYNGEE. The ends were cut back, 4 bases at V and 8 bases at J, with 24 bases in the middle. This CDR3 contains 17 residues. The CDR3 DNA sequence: TGTGCCAGCAGCCAAGGTGGGGAAATCGGACGGTGGGAAAAACTGTTTTTT. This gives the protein CASSQGGEIGRWEKLFF. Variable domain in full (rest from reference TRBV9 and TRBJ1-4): DSGVTQTPKHLITATGQRVTLRCSPRSGDLSVYWYQQSLDQGLQFLIQYYNGEERAKGNILERFSAQQFPDLHSELNLSSLELGDSALYFCASSQGGEIGRWEKLFFGSGTQLSVL.

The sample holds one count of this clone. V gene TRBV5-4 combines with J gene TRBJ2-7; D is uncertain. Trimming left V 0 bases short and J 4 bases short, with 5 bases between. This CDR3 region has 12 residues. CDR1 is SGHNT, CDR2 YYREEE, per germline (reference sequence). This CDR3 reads CASSLGAYEQYF. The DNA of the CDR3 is TGTGCCAGCAGCTTGGGGGCGTACGAGCAGTACTTC.

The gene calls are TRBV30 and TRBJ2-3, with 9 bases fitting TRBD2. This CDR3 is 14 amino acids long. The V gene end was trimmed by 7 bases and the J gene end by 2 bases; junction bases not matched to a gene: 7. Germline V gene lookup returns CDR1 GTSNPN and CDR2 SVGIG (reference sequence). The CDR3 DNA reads TGTGCCTCACCGGGACTAGCAGTCACAGATACGCAGTATTTT. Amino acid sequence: CASPGLAVTDTQYF.

The CDR3 bases are TGTGCCAGCAGTTACCCTGGAGAAAAACTGTTTTTT. It is translated as CASSYPGEKLFF. The chain carries TRBV6-6 and TRBJ1-4, with no clear D. The germline CDR1 and CDR2 sequences are MNHNY and SVGAGI (reference sequence). The CDR3 totals 12 residues. Deletions cut 2 bases from V and 8 bases from J, with 6 bases between.

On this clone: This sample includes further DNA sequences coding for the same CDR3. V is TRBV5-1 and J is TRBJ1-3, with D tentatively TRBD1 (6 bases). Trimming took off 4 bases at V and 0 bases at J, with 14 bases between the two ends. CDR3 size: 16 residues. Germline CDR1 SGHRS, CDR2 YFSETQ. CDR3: CASSLAGQNSGNTIYF. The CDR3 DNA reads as TGCGCCAGCAGCCTGGCAGGACAGAACTCTGGAAACACCATATATTTT.

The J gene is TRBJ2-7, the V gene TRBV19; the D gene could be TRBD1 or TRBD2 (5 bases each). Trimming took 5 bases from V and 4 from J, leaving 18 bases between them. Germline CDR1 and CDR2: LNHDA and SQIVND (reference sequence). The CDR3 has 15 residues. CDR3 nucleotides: TGTGCCAGTAGTCCCCGGGACCAGTCAAGTTACGAGCAGTACTTC. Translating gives CASSPRDQSSYEQYF.

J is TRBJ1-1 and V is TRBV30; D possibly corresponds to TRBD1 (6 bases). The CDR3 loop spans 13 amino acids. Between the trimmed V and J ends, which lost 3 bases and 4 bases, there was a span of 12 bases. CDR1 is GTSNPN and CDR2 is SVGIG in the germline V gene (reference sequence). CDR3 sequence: CAWSRHRATEAFF. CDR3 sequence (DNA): TGTGCCTGGAGCCGCCACAGGGCCACTGAAGCTTTCTTT.

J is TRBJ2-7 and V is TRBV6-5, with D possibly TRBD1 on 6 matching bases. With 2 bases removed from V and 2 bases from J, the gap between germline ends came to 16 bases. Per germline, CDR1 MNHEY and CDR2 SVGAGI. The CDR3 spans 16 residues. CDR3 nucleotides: TGTGCCAGCAGTTACGGGATCTTCAAGGGGGCCTACGAGCAGTACTTC. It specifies CASSYGIFKGAYEQYF.

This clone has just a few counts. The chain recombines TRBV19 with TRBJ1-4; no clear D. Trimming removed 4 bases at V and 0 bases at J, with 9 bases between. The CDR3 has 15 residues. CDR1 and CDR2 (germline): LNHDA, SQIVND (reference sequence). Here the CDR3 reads CASSTSMTTNEKLFF. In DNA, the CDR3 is TGTGCCAGTAGTACCTCAATGACAACTAATGAAAAACTGTTTTTT.

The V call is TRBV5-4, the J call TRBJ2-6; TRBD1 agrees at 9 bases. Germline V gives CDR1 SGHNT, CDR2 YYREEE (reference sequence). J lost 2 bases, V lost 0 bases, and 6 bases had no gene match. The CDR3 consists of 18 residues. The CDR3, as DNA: TGTGCCAGCAGCTTGGTGGGGACAGGGAGGACTGGGGCCAACGTCCTGACTTTC. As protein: CASSLVGTGRTGANVLTF.

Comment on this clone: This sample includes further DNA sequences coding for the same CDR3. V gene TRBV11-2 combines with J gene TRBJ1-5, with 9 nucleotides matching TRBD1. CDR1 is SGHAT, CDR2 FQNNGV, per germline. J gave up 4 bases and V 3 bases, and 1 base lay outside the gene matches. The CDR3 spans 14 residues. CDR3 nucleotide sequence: TGTGCCAGCAGCTTGACAGGGGGTAATCAGCCCCAGCATTTT. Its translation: CASSLTGGNQPQHF.

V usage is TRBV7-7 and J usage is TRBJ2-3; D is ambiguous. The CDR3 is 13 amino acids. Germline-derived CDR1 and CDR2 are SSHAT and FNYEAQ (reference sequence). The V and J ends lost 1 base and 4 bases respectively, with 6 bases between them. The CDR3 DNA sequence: TGTGCCAGCAGCTTAGGGGGTTCAGATACGCAGTATTTT. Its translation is CASSLGGSDTQYF. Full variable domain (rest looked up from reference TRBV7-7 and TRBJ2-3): GAGVSQSPRYKVTKRGQDVTLRCDPISSHATLYWYQQALGQGPEFLTYFNYEAQPDKSGLPSDRFSAERPEGSISTLTIQRTEQRDSAMYRCASSLGGSDTQYFGPGTRLTVL.

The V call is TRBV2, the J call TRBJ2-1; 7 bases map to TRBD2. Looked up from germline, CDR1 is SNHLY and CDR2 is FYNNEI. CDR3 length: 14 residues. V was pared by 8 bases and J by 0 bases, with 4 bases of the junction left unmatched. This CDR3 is CASGGRFSYNEQFF. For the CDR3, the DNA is TGTGCCAGCGGCGGGAGATTCTCCTACAATGAGCAGTTCTTC.

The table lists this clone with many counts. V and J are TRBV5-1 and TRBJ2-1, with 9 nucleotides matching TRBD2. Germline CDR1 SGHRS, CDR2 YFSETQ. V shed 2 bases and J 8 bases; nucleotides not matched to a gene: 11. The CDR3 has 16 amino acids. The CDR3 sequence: CASSLGAGGSMDEQFF. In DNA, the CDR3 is TGCGCCAGCAGCTTAGGGGCGGGAGGGAGTATGGATGAGCAGTTCTTC.

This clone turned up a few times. The chain's CDR3 is CSAGQGDEETQYF. In DNA form, the CDR3 reads TGCAGCGCCGGACAGGGGGACGAAGAGACCCAGTACTTC. This chain links TRBV29-1 with TRBJ2-5; 10 bases are a match to TRBD1. The CDR3 has 13 residues. Germline CDR1 and CDR2: SQVTM and ANQGSEA. J was trimmed by 3 bases and V by 7 bases; bases with no gene match: 5.

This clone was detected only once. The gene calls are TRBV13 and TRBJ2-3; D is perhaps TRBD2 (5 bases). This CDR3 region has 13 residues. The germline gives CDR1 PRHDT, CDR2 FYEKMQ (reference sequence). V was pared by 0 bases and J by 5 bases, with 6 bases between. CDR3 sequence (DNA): TGTGCCAGCAGCTTAGGGGCGGGAGATACGCAGTATTTT. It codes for CASSLGAGDTQYF. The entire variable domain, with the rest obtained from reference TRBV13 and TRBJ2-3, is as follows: AAGVIQSPRHLIKEKRETATLKCYPIPRHDTVYWYQQGPGQDPQFLISFYEKMQSDKGSIPDRFSAQQFSDYHSELNMSSLELGDSALYFCASSLGAGDTQYFGPGTRLTVL.

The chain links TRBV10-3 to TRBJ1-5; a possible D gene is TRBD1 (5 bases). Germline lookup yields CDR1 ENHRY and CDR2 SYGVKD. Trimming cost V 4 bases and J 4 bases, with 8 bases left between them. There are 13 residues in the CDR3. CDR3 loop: CAISGQRNQPQHF. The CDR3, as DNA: TGTGCCATCAGTGGACAGCGGAATCAGCCCCAGCATTTT.

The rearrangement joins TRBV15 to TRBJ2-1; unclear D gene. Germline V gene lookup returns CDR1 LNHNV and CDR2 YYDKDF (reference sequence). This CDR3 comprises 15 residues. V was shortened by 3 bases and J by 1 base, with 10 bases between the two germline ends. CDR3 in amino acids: CATSRTKTSYNEQFF. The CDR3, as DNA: TGTGCCACCAGCAGGACCAAGACTTCCTACAATGAGCAGTTCTTC.

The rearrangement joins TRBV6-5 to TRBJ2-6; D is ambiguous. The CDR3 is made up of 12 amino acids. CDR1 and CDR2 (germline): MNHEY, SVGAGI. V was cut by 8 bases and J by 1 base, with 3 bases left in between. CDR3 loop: CASQSGANVLTF. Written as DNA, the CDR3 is TGTGCCAGCCAGTCTGGGGCCAACGTCCTGACTTTC.